The 21 T cell receptor beta chains listed next were all sequenced from one sample in a study of tumor and adjacent non-tumor tissue in lung cancer. Three rounds of nested PCR, following a modified ARM-PCR protocol, produced the TCRbeta library. TCRdb analysed the multiplex PCR reads with MiXCR anew, one entry per CDR3 protein. This table holds under 100,000 distinct CDR3 sequences, around two thirds found once. The template was RNA from unsorted bulk tissue. Sequenced material: lung tumor tissue. The source of these receptors is a man between 65 and 79 years old with non-small cell lung cancer.

This clonotype was found once. The V gene is TRBV7-9, the J gene TRBJ2-7, with TRBD2 matching over 9 bases. Germline CDR1 and CDR2: SEHNR and FQNEAQ (reference sequence). J lost 6 bases, V lost 4 bases, and 10 bases had no gene match. CDR3 size: 15 residues. CDR3: CASSSSAGGQVEQYF. For the CDR3, the DNA is TGTGCCAGCAGCTCTTCTGCGGGAGGGCAGGTCGAGCAGTACTTC. The entire variable domain, with the rest obtained from reference TRBV7-9 and TRBJ2-7, is as follows: DTGVSQNPRHKITKRGQNVTFRCDPISEHNRLYWYRQTLGQGPEFLTYFQNEAQLEKSRLLSDRFSAERPKGSFSTLEIQRTEQGDSAMYLCASSSSAGGQVEQYFGPGTRLTVT.

This clonotype was detected only once. The junction does not match germline at one end; this may be a read error. V gene TRBV11-2 combines with J gene TRBJ1-2; D not certain. Germline V gene lookup returns CDR1 SGHAT and CDR2 FQNNGV. The CDR3 covers 15 residues. For the CDR3, the DNA is TGTGCCAGCAGCTCGAGCCTTCGGGTCCCCTATGACTACACCTTC. Encoded protein: CASSSSLRVPYDYTF. Drawing the rest from reference TRBV11-2 and TRBJ1-2, the complete variable domain is EAGVAQSPRYKIIEKRQSVAFWCNPISGHATLYWYQQILGQGPKLLIQFQNNGVVDDSQLPKDRFSAERLKGVDSTLKIQPAKLEDSAVYLCASSSSLRVPYDYTFGSGTRLTVV.

V and J are TRBV6-5 and TRBJ1-2; perhaps TRBD1 as D (5 bases). Trimming pared 10 bases from V and 6 bases from J, leaving 18 bases between. Per the germline V gene, CDR1 is MNHEY and CDR2 is SVGAGI. The CDR3 runs 13 residues. CDR3 sequence reads: CANSYLGVDGYTF. Written as DNA, the CDR3 is TGTGCCAACAGCTACTTGGGGGTGGATGGCTACACCTTC.

Turning to this clonotype: The junction differs from germline at one of its ends, possibly a read error. The CDR3 DNA follows: TGCGCCAACAGCTTGGACCAGGGGGCAGGGAATAAAAAACTGTTTTTT. It translates to CANSLDQGAGNKKLFF. The gene calls are TRBV5-1 and TRBJ1-4, with 8 bases matching TRBD1. This CDR3 is 16 amino acids long. The V gene's germline CDR1 is SGHRS and CDR2 YFSETQ. The full variable domain, its missing parts supplied by reference TRBV5-1 and TRBJ1-4, is KAGVTQTPRYLIKTRGQQVTLSCSPISGHRSVSWYQQTPGQGLQFLFEYFSETQRNKGNFPGRFSGRQFSNSRSEMNVSTLELGDSALYLCANSLDQGAGNKKLFFGSGTQLSVL.

Regarding this clonotype: At one of its ends the junction is not consistent with the germline gene, which may arise from a read error. V gene TRBV5-4 combines with J gene TRBJ2-1; no clear D. The CDR3 has 14 residues. CDR1 is SGHNT and CDR2 is YYREEE in the germline V gene (reference sequence). CDR3 in DNA: TGTGCCAGCAGCATCGACAAGGCCTTGGATGAGCAGCTCTTC. It specifies CASSIDKALDEQLF.

Of note for this clonotype: The final CDR3 position lacks the conserved phenylalanine or tryptophan, pointing to a likely read error. The rearrangement joins TRBV6-5 to TRBJ2-3; D perhaps matches TRBD1 (5 bases). CDR3 length: 16 residues. Germline assignment: CDR1 MNHEY and CDR2 SVGAGI. The CDR3 loop reads CASSSFRLGLTDKQYL. CDR3 in DNA: TGTGCCAGCAGTTCATTCAGGTTGGGGTTGACAGATAAGCAGTATCTT.

The count of this clonotype is one. Possible read error: a much larger clone is one base away. This rearrangement joins TRBV24-1 to TRBJ2-5; no definite D call. Looked up from germline, CDR1 is KGHDR and CDR2 is SFDVKD. The CDR3 covers 11 residues. CDR3 sequence: CATRPSETRYF. For the CDR3, the DNA is TGTGCCACCAGGCCCTCCGAGACCCGGTACTTC.

About this clonotype: One end of the junction is discordant with germline, which a read error may explain. The rearrangement links TRBV20-1 to TRBJ2-1, with D maybe TRBD1 (6 bases). Germline lookup yields CDR1 DFQATT and CDR2 SNEGSKA (reference sequence). The CDR3 has 15 amino acids. CDR3 loop: CSARDRDKGTRGQFF. The CDR3 nucleotides are TGTAGTGCTAGAGACCGGGACAAGGGGACACGTGGGCAGTTCTTC.

For this clonotype: Without the conserved terminal phenylalanine or tryptophan, this CDR3 likely stems from a read error. The chain links TRBV11-2 to TRBJ2-7, with D unclear. The germline gives CDR1 SGHAT, CDR2 FQNNGV. Trimming took off 9 bases at V and 5 bases at J, with 20 bases between the two ends. The CDR3 extends over 14 amino acids. This chain's CDR3 is CASSPLAGRDEQYS. Here the CDR3 DNA reads TGTGCCAGTAGCCCATTGGCAGGACGCGACGAGCAGTACTCC.

Details on this clonotype: A much larger clone differs by one base, so this may be a read error. This chain connects TRBV5-1 to TRBJ1-5; D gene uncertain. Germline-derived CDR1 and CDR2 are SGHRS and YFSETQ. The CDR3 loop spans 13 amino acids. This CDR3 reads CASSLVGNQSQHF. The CDR3 bases are TGCGCCAGCAGCTTGGTAGGGAATCAGTCCCAGCATTTT.

A few counts support this clonotype. A much larger clone sits a single nucleotide away, making a read error possible. The chain links TRBV6-2 or TRBV6-3 to TRBJ2-2; 8 positions agree with TRBD2. Germline V gene sequence: CDR1 MNHEY, CDR2 SVGEGT. The trim removed 5 bases at V and 4 bases at J, leaving 6 bases unmatched. This CDR3 is built from 15 residues. The CDR3, as DNA: TGTGCCAGCAGTAATCACGGGGGGGGCACCGGGGAGCTGTTTTTT. As protein: CASSNHGGGTGELFF.

Remarks on this clonotype: The conserved final phenylalanine or tryptophan is absent from the CDR3, which likely points to a read error. The chain links TRBV4-2 to TRBJ2-7, with 11 bases that match TRBD2. The CDR3 sequence is 16 residues long. Germline CDR1 is LGHNA and CDR2 is YNFKEQ. CDR3 amino acids: CVSSQAVTSGSNEQYL. The CDR3 nucleotides are TGTGTTAGCAGCCAGGCTGTCACTAGCGGGAGTAACGAGCAGTACCTC.

In regard to this clonotype: A much larger clone differs from this one at a single base, so this may be a read error. The CDR3 loop is CAWVRLSEQFF. Written as DNA, the CDR3 is TGTGCCTGGGTCCGTCTAAGTGAGCAGTTCTTC. The V and J genes are TRBV30 and TRBJ2-1; D remains unclear. This CDR3 has 11 amino acids. Between the trimmed V and J ends, which lost 5 bases and 9 bases, there was a span of 11 bases. The germline V gene encodes CDR1 GTSNPN and CDR2 SVGIG (reference sequence).

The chain joins TRBV12-3 or TRBV12-4 to TRBJ2-1, with a possible D match to TRBD1 (5 bases). The DNA end favors TRBJ2-7, so the J call may be wrong. The CDR3 sequence is 14 residues long. CDR3 residues: CASSGHESFNEQYF. In DNA form, the CDR3 reads TGTGCCAGCAGTGGACATGAGTCCTTCAATGAGCAGTACTTC.

This clonotype was found once. The chain has TRBV5-4 and TRBJ2-2; D may be TRBD1 or TRBD2 (6 bases each). V lost 6 bases and J lost 4, with 16 bases in between. The CDR3 runs to 15 residues. CDR1 is SGHNT, CDR2 YYREEE, per germline (reference sequence). The CDR3 region is CASNWWGAFTGELFF. CDR3 DNA: TGTGCCAGCAATTGGTGGGGGGCGTTCACCGGGGAGCTGTTTTTT.

This clonotype has ten or more counts. V is TRBV4-2 and J is TRBJ1-6; no reliable D call. The CDR3 has 16 residues. Germline V lookup: CDR1 LGHNA, CDR2 YNFKEQ. Trimming removed 0 bases from V and 10 bases from J, with 16 bases in between. The CDR3 loop reads CASSQEENASYSPLHF. The DNA for the CDR3 is TGTGCCAGCAGCCAAGAAGAAAATGCATCCTACTCACCCCTCCACTTT.

Note on this clonotype: One junction end disagrees with the germline gene, perhaps due to a read error. The gene calls are TRBV11-3 and TRBJ1-3; unclear D gene. The CDR3 loop spans 14 amino acids. The V gene's germline CDR1 is SGHNT and CDR2 YENEEA. The CDR3 sequence: CASNSSFLWKHHIF. CDR3 bases: TGTGCCAGCAACTCCAGTTTTCTCTGGAAACACCATATATTT.

About this clonotype itself: No conserved phenylalanine or tryptophan ends this CDR3, so it is likely a read error. The chain couples TRBV28 to TRBJ2-5; no reliable D call. The CDR3 consists of 14 residues. CDR1 is MDHEN and CDR2 is SYDVKM in the germline V gene. CDR3 loop: CASSFTAWLESQYY. In DNA form, the CDR3 reads TGTGCCAGCAGTTTTACAGCGTGGCTAGAGAGCCAGTACTAC.

As concerns this clonotype: Possible read error: a much larger clone is one base away. V gene TRBV20-1 combines with J gene TRBJ2-5; D may be TRBD1 (6 bases). This CDR3 has 14 residues. Germline V gene sequence: CDR1 DFQATT, CDR2 SNEGSKA (reference sequence). CDR3 DNA: TGCAATGCCCAGGGGACCCTGAGGGTAGAGACCCAGTACTTC. Translated, it gives CNAQGTLRVETQYF.

The chain joins TRBV10-3 to TRBJ2-7; TRBD1 aligns across 7 bases. This CDR3 region has 12 residues. Germline CDR1 is ENHRY and CDR2 is SYGVKD. V lost 10 bases and J lost 4; bases outside the gene matches: 7. CDR3 nucleotide sequence: TGTGCCACGGGACAGTGGGTATACGAGCAGTACTTC. Protein product: CATGQWVYEQYF.

In this sample, this clonotype turned up a few times. It may be a read error: a sequence one base away is much more abundant. The chain combines TRBV29-1 with TRBJ1-5; 9 positions match TRBD1. From germline, CDR1 is SQVTM and CDR2 ANQGSEA. The CDR3 sequence is 12 residues long. The CDR3 DNA reads as TGCAGCGCCCGGACAGGGGATCAGCCCCATCATTTT. Translation: CSARTGDQPHHF.